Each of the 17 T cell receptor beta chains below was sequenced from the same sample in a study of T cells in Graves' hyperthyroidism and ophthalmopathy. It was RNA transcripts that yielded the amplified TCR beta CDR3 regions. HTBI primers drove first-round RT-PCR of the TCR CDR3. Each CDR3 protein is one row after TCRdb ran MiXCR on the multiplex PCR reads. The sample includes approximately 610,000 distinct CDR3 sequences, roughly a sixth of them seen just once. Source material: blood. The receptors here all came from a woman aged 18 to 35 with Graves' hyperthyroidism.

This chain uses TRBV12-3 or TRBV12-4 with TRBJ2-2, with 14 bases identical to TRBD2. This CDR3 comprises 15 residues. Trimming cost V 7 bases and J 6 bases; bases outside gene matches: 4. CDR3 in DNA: TGTGCCAGCAACCGACTAGCGGGAGGGGCCGGGGAGCTGTTTTTT. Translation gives CASNRLAGGAGELFF.

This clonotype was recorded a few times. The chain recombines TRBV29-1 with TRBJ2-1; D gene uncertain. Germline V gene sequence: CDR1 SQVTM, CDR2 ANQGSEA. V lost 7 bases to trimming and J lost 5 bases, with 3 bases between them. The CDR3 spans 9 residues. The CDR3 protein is CSADNEQFF. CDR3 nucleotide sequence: TGCAGCGCCGACAATGAGCAGTTCTTC.

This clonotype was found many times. The CDR3 nucleotides are TGCAGTGCGGGACTGATGTCGGAGACCCAGTACTTC. Amino acid sequence: CSAGLMSETQYF. The genes are TRBV20-1 and TRBJ2-5; D is perhaps TRBD2 (6 bases). V was shortened by 6 bases and J by 5 bases, with 13 bases between the two germline ends. The length of the CDR3 is 12 residues. Looked up from germline, CDR1 is DFQATT and CDR2 is SNEGSKA (reference sequence).

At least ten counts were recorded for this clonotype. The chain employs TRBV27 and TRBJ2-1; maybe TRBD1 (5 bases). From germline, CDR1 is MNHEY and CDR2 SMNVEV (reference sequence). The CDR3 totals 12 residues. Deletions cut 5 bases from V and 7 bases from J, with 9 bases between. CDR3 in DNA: TGTGCCAGCAGTAGAAGGGGAAATGAGCAGTTCTTC. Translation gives CASSRRGNEQFF.

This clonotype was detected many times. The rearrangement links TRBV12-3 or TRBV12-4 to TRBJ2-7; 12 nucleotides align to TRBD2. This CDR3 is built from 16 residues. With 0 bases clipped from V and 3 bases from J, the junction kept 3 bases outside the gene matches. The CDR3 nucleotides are TGTGCCAGCAGTTTAGCAAGACTAGCGGGGGTCTACGAGCAGTACTTC. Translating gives CASSLARLAGVYEQYF.

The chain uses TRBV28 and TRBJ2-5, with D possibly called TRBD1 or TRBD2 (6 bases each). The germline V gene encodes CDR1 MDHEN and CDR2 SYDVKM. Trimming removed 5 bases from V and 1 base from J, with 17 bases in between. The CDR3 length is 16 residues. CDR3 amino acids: CASSPSSRGGQETQYF. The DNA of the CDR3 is TGTGCCAGCAGTCCAAGTTCCAGGGGAGGCCAAGAGACCCAGTACTTC.

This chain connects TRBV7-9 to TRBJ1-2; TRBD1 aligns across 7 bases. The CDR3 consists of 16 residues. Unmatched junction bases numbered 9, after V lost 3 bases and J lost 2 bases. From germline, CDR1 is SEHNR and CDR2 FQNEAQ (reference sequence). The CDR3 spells CASSLGPTGTNYGYTF. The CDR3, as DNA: TGTGCCAGCAGCTTGGGACCGACAGGGACCAACTATGGCTACACCTTC.

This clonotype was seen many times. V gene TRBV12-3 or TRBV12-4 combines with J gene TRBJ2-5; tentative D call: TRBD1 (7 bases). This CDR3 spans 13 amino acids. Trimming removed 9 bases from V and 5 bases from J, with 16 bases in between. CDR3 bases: TGTGCCAGTGAGGAGGGGGCGGGGGAGACCCAGTACTTC. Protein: CASEEGAGETQYF.

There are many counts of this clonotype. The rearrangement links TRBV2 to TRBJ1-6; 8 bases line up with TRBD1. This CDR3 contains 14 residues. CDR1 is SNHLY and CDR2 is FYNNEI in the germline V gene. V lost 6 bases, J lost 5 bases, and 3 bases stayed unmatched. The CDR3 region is CASRTGVHNSPLHF. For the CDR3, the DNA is TGTGCCAGCAGGACAGGGGTCCATAATTCACCCCTCCACTTT. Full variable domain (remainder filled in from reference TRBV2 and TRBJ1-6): EPEVTQTPSHQVTQMGQEVILRCVPISNHLYFYWYRQILGQKVEFLVSFYNNEISEKSEIFDDQFSVERPDGSNFTLKIRSTKLEDSAMYFCASRTGVHNSPLHFGNGTRLTVT.

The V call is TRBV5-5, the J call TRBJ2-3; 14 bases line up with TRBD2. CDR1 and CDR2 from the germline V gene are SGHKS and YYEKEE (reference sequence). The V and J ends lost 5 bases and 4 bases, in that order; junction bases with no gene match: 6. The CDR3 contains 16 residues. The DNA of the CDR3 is TGTGCCAGCAGAAGTGGACTAGCGGGGGGCCCAGATACGCAGTATTTT. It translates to CASRSGLAGGPDTQYF.

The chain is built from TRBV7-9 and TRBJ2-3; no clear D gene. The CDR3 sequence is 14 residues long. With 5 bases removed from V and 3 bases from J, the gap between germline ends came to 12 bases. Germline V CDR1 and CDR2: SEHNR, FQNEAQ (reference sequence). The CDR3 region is CASSPPQITDTQYF. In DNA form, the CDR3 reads TGTGCCAGCAGCCCACCACAGATAACAGATACGCAGTATTTT. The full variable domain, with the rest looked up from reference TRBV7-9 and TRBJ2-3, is DTGVSQNPRHKITKRGQNVTFRCDPISEHNRLYWYRQTLGQGPEFLTYFQNEAQLEKSRLLSDRFSAERPKGSFSTLEIQRTEQGDSAMYLCASSPPQITDTQYFGPGTRLTVL.

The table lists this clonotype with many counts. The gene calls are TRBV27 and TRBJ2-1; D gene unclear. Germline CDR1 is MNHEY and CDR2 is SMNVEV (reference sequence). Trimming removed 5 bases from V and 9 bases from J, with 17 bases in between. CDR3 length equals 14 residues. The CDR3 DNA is TGTGCCAGCAGTCCCCCTTACGCGTCGTTTGAGCAGTTCTTC. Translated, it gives CASSPPYASFEQFF.

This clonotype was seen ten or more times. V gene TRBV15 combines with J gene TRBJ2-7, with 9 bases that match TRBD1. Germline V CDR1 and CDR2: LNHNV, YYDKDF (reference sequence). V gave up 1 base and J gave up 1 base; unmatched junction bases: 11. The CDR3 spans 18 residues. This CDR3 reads CATSRGDGTGTKSYEQYF. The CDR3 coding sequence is TGTGCCACCAGCAGAGGTGATGGGACAGGGACTAAGTCCTACGAGCAGTACTTC.

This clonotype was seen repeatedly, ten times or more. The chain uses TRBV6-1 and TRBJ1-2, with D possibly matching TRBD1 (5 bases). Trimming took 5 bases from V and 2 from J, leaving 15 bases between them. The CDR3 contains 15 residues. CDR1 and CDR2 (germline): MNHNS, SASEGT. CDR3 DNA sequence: TGTGCCAGCAGTTATACCGGGACGGGAAACTATGGCTACACCTTC. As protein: CASSYTGTGNYGYTF.

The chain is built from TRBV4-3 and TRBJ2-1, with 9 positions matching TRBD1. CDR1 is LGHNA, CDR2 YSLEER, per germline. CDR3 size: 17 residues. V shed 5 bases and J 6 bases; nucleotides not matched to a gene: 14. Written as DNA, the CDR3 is TGCGCCAGCAGCACGCCCACCGGGACAGGGATTGTCAATGAGCAGTTCTTC. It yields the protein CASSTPTGTGIVNEQFF.

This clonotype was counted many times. The CDR3: CASTNTRSYEQYF. Written as DNA, the CDR3 is TGTGCCAGCACCAATACTCGGAGCTACGAGCAGTACTTC. The V gene is TRBV7-9, the J gene TRBJ2-7; no firm D call. V was shortened by 7 bases and J by 3 bases, with 13 bases between the two germline ends. The CDR3 totals 13 residues. CDR1 is SEHNR, CDR2 FQNEAQ, per germline (reference sequence).

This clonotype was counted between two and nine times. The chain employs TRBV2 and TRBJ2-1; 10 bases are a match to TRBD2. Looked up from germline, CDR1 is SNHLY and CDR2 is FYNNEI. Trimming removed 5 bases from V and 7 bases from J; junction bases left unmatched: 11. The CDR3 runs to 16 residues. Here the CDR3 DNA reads TGTGCCAGCAGTTCTCGGACTAGCGGTACCCGGAATGAGCAGTTCTTC. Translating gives CASSSRTSGTRNEQFF.